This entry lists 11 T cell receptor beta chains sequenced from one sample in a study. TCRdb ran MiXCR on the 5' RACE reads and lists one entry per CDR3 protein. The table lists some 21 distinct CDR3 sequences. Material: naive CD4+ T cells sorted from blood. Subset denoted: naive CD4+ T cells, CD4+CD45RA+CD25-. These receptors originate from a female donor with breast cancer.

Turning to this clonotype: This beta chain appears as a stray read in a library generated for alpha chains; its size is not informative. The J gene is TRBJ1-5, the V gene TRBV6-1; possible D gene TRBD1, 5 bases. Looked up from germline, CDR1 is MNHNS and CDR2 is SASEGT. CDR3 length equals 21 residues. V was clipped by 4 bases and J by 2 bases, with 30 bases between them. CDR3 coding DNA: TGTGCCAGCAGTGTAATTAACGTTGCGGCAGGGTCCTGGGGGGGCAATCAGCCCCAGCATTTT. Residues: CASSVINVAAGSWGGNQPQHF.

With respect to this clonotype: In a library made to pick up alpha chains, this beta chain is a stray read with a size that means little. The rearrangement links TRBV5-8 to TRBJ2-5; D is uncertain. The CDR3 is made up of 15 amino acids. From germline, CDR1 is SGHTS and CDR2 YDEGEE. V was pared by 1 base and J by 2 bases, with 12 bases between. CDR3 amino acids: CASSLPLGQQETQYF. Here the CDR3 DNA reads TGTGCCAGCAGCTTGCCTTTAGGGCAGCAAGAGACCCAGTACTTC.

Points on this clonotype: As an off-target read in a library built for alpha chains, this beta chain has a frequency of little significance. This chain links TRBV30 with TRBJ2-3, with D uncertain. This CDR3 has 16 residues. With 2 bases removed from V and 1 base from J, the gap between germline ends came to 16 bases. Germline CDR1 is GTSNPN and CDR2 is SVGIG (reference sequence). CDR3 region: CAWSQSFRRGTDTQYF. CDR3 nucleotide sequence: TGTGCCTGGAGTCAGTCCTTCCGACGGGGCACAGATACGCAGTATTTT.

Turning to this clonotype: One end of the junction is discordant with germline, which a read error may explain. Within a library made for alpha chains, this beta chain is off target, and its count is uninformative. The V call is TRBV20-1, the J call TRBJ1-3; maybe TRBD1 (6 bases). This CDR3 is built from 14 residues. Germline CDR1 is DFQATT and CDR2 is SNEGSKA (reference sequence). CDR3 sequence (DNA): TGCAGTGCTAGTATTCGGCAGAGTGGGGACACCATAAATTTT. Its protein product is CSASIRQSGDTINF.

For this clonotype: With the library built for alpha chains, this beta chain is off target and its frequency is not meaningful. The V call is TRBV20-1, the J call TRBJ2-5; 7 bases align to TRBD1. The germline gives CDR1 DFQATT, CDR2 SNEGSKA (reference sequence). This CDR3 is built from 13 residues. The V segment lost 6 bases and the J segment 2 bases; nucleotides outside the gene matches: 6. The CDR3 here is CSAAGTEQETQYF. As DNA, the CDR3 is TGCAGTGCGGCTGGGACAGAACAAGAGACCCAGTACTTC.

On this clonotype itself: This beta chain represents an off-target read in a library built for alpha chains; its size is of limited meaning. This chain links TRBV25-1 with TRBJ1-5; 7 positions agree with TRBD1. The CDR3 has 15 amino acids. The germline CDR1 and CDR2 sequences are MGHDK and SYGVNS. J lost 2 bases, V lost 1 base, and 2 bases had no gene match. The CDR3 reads CASSESDRGNQPQHF. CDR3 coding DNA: TGTGCCAGCAGTGAATCTGACAGGGGCAATCAGCCCCAGCATTTT.

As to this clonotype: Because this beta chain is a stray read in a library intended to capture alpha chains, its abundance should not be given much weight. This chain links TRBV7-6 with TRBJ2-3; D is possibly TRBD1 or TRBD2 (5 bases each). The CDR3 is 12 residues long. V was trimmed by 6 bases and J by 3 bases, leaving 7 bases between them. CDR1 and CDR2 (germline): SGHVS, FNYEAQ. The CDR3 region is CASSWGTDTQYF. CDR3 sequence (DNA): TGTGCCAGCAGTTGGGGGACAGATACGCAGTATTTT.

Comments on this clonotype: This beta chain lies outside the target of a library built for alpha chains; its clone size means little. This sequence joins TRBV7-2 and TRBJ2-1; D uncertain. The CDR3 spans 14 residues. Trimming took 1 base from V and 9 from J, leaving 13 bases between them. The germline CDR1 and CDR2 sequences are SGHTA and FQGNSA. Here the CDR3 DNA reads TGTGCCAGCAGCTTAGTCTGGCTAAATGGTGAGCAGTTCTTC. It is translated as CASSLVWLNGEQFF.

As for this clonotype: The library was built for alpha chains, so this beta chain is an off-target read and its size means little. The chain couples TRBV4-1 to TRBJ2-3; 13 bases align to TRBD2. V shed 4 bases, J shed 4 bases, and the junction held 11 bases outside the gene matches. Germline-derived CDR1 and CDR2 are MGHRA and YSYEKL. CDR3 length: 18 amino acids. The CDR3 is CASSRSGLAGSGADTQYF. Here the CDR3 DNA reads TGCGCCAGCAGCCGGTCGGGACTAGCGGGATCTGGAGCAGATACGCAGTATTTT.

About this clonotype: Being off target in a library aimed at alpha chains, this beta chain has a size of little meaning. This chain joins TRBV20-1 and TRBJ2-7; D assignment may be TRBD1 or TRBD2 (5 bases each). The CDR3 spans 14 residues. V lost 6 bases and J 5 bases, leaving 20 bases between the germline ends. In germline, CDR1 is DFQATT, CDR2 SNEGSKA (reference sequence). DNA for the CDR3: TGCAGTGCCCCACGCCCGGGGCCCGGCGACGAGCAGTACTTC. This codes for CSAPRPGPGDEQYF.

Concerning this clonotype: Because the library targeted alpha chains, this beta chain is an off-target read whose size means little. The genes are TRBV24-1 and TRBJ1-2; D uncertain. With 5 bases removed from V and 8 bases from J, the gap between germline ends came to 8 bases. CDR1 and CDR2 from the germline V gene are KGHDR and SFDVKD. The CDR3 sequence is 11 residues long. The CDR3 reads CATSVGFGYTF. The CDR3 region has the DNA TGTGCCACCAGTGTCGGGTTCGGCTACACCTTC.